This T cell receptor (beta chain) emerged from a study of regulatory T cells in long-lasting Graves disease (dated by TCRdb to about 2021). Regarding the study in general: In the newly diagnosed Graves' disease group, patients had been taking antithyroid drugs for less than 3 months. Patients with persistent Graves' disease were compared with patients with newly diagnosed Graves' disease using TCR sequencing and RNA sequencing of peripheral blood. The study took place in China and was registered as a clinical trial. A total of about 33 samples underwent TCR sequencing, from around 13 patients with persistent Graves' disease and 20 or so patients with newly diagnosed Graves' disease.

Receptor libraries were prepared by multiplex PCR. Data came from an Illumina HiSeq 4000. iRepertoire HTBI primers and Arm-PCR amplification of CDR3 regions were used to construct TCR beta libraries. Gel purification was performed on PCR products prior to sequencing. On the authors' methods: Gene usage analysis of CDR3 amino acid clonotypes used the approximately 56 TRBV and some 13 TRBJ segments found across samples. COPE and FqMerger were used to merge filtered high-quality paired reads into contigs. BLAST was used to align contigs to IMGT TRBV, TRBD and TRBJ reference genes, with CDR3 defined following IMGT. Highly expanded clones were defined as clonotypes with a frequency above 0.1%. Shannon entropy was used to measure repertoire diversity, and the Gini coefficient was used to measure V-J evenness. Clonotypes shared by more than one individual were considered public. TCRdb redid the processing of the public reads, applying fastp at Q25 and MiXCR, and retained in-frame beta chains. Each entry merges the rows of one CDR3 protein and shows their most common DNA and genes. Clone size and V and J calls follow TCRdb, not the original study. The sample table holds a few hundred thousand distinct CDR3 sequences, of which 16% were seen once. The leading ten clones occupy 23% of the sample.

Paper-wide results and their limitations: Persistent patients shared more public clonotypes among themselves (more than 2,500) than newly diagnosed patients did (more than 950). Preferential use of TRBV28, TRBJ1-2 and TRBJ2-5 was observed in persistent disease, whereas TRBV20-1 and TRBJ2-1 were favored in newly diagnosed disease. The study examined only peripheral blood because the primary lesion, thyroid tissue, could not be accessed. Compared with newly diagnosed patients, patients with persistent Graves' disease had lower TCR Shannon entropy and fewer highly expanded clones, which suggests clonal expansion. Only the TCR beta chain was sequenced and analyzed. As a limitation, the authors acknowledged that the small sample size may reduce accuracy.

V and J are truncated by 1 base and 6 bases respectively, leaving an intervening sequence of 15 bases. The CDR3 contains 15 residues, cysteine and phenylalanine counted. Only CDR3 DNA is held: 45 bases, read in frame from base 1. Sample time point, as interpreted from the label and publication: newly diagnosed GD, antithyroid drugs for less than 3 months. For both TCR sequencing and RNA sequencing, RNA was extracted from PBMCs using TRIzol. The diagnosis of Graves' disease followed American Thyroid Association guidelines. Patients for the study were recruited at an endocrinology department in Xi'an, China. Each patient gave around 9 milliliters of peripheral blood, collected in an EDTA anticoagulant tube. Ficoll Paque Plus density gradient separation was used to isolate PBMCs, and no additional T cell sorting was done. An Agilent 2100 Bioanalyzer and agarose gel were used to assess RNA quality, and a NanoDrop 2000 was used to measure RNA concentration.

This clonotype was seen many times. What this receptor recognizes is not known. Within one base of it there is no much larger clone, and no base qualities were kept. This sample also belongs to another study, concerning T cells in Graves' hyperthyroidism and ophthalmopathy. The second study's authors report: Graves' hyperthyroidism was defined as stable when no progression to ophthalmopathy occurred over 18 months of follow-up. Hyperthyroidism patients were newly diagnosed, with disease duration under 2 months, and aged 18 to 65 years. Any patient with an uncontrolled infection, another autoimmune disease, pregnancy or lactation was excluded. Diagnoses relied on clinical symptoms, serum thyroxine and TRAb, thyroid ultrasound and orbital computed tomography. The first round of RT-PCR for the TCR CDR3 was performed with the HTBI primer set and the Qiagen OneStep RT-PCR kit. Most expanded thyroid clonotypes (frequency above 0.001) were also detected in blood, a finding suggesting that blood repertoires may reflect thyroid immune responses. Ophthalmopathy was separated from stable hyperthyroidism by a 13 V-J signature model, with 85% to 90% sensitivity and roughly 81% specificity obtained in cross-validation and 80%/75% obtained in testing. During validation, the model predicted progression to ophthalmopathy a median of about 5.9 months ahead of onset, with roughly 65% sensitivity and about 72% specificity. To identify distinguishing TCR V-J signatures, a discovery cohort of 90 to 100 patients was used, comprising 40 to 45 with Graves' ophthalmopathy and around 57 with stable Graves' hyperthyroidism. Prospective prediction of ophthalmopathy was tested in an independent validation cohort of about 19 hyperthyroidism patients and around 16 patients who later progressed to ophthalmopathy. The 100 or so discovery patients were randomly split 7:3 into training and test sets. Thyroid tissue and blood T-cell repertoires from about six Graves' hyperthyroidism patients were also compared in the study. Once sampling was done, hyperthyroidism patients were given methimazole at a starting dose of 30 mg daily, whereas ophthalmopathy patients were given high-dose intravenous methylprednisolone. A second multiplex PCR round built the libraries, followed by size selection and purification. Libraries were sequenced paired-end with 100 bp reads on an Illumina HiSeq2000. SOAPnuke was used to process the raw data, with reads discarded if the reads contained adapters or uncalled bases, had a mean Phred below 15, or lacked an exact constant-primer or identifier match. High-quality paired reads were merged with COPE v1.2.5, and unique nucleotide sequences were defined as clonotypes. MiTCR v1.1 was used to align the clonotypes against IMGT TRBV, TRBD and TRBJ reference segments. The analysis included only V-J combinations with a frequency above 0.0001, which together covered 98% to 99.2% of the repertoires. A TCS score was defined as the ratio between F50 (clonal expansion) and ExV (chaos), using BLOSUM62-based TCRdist between CDR3 peptides within each V-J. Welch's t-statistics and random forest reduced 514 V-J features to 13, which were used in a naive Bayes classifier (R e1071). Sample size was not statistically predetermined, and blinding of investigators to group allocation was not performed. The paper describes TCR Vbeta CDR3 sequencing of 120 to 150 peripheral blood samples, made up of 43 ophthalmopathy patients, around 78 hyperthyroidism patients and roughly 17 progressor patients.

This sequence originates from a woman aged 18-29 years with Graves disease. Donor details come from another sample of the same person, matched by shared clones. The sample was peripheral blood mononuclear cells (PBMCs), taken at new diagnosis, from a patient treated with antithyroid drugs. The chain employs TRBV12-3 or TRBV12-4 and TRBJ1-1; perhaps TRBD1 is the D gene, with 5 bases matching. The DNA sequence follows: TGTGCCAGCAGTTTAGGGGAGACAGCGAGGGCTGAAGCTTTCTTT. This sequence encodes CASSLGETARAEAFF.